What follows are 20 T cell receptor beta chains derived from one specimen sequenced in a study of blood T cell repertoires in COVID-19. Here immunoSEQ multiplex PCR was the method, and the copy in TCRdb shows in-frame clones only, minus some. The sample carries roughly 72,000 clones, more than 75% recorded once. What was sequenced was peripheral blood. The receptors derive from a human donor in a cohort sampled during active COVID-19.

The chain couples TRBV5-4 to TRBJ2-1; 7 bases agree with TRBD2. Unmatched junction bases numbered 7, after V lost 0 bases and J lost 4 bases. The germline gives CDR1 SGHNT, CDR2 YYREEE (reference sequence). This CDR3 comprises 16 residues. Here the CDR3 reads CASSLAGLADYNEQFF. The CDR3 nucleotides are TGTGCCAGCAGCTTGGCCGGGCTAGCGGATTACAATGAGCAGTTCTTC. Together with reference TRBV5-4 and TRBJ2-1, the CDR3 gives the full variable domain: ETGVTQSPTHLIKTRGQQVTLRCSSQSGHNTVSWYQQALGQGPQFIFQYYREEENGRGNFPPRFSGLQFPNYSSELNVNALELDDSALYLCASSLAGLADYNEQFFGPGTRLTVL.

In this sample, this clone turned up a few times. CDR3 region: CASSSGDRQYF. The CDR3 DNA follows: TGTGCCAGCAGTTCAGGGGACAGACAGTACTTC. This chain uses TRBV7-8 with TRBJ2-7; 7 bases line up with TRBD1. The germline gives CDR1 SGHVS, CDR2 FQNEAQ. Trimming at V came to 6 bases and at J to 10 bases, leaving 6 bases not matched to a gene. The CDR3 contains 11 residues. The variable domain in full, completed from reference TRBV7-8 and TRBJ2-7, reads GAGVSQSPRYKVAKRGQDVALRCDPISGHVSLFWYQQALGQGPEFLTYFQNEAQLDKSGLPSDRFFAERPEGSVSTLKIQRTQQEDSAVYLCASSSGDRQYFGPGTRLTVT.

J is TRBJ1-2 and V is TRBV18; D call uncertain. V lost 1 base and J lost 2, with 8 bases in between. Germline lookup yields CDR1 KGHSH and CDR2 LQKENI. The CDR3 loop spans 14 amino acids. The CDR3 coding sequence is TGTGCCAGCTCACCACAGACAAGAAACTATGGCTACACCTTC. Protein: CASSPQTRNYGYTF.

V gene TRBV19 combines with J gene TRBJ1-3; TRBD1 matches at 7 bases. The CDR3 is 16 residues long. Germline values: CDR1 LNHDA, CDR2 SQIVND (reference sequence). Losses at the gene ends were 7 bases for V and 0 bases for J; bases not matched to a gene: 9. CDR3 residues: CASIAQGLYSGNTIYF. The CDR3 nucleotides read TGTGCCAGTATCGCACAGGGGTTGTACTCTGGAAACACCATATATTTT.

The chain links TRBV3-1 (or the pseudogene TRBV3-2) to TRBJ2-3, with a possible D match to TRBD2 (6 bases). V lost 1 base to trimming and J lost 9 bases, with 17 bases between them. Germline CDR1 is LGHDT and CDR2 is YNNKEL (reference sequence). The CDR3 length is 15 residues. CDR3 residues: CASSQAPLTSDTQYF. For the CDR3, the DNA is TGTGCCAGCAGCCAAGCCCCCCTGACTAGTGACACGCAGTATTTT.

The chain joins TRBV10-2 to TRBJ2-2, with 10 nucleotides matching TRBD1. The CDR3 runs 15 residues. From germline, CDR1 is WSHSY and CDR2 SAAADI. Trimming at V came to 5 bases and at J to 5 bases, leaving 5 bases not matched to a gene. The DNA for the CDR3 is TGCGCCAGCAGTAACCGGGACAGGGGTACCGGGGAGCTGTTTTTT. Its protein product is CASSNRDRGTGELFF.

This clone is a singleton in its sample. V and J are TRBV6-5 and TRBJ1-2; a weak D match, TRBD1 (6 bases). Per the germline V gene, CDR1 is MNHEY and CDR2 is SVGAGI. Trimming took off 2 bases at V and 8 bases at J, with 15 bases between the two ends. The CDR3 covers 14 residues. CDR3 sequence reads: CASSYTNRAGGYTF. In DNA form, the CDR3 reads TGTGCCAGCAGTTACACGAACAGGGCAGGCGGCTACACCTTC.

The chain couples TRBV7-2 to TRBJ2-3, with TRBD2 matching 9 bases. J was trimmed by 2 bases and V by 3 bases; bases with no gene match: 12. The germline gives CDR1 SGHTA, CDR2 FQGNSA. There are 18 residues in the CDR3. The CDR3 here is CASSFFRVAGAITDTQYF. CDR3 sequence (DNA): TGTGCCAGCAGCTTTTTCCGCGTAGCGGGGGCCATCACAGATACGCAGTATTTT.

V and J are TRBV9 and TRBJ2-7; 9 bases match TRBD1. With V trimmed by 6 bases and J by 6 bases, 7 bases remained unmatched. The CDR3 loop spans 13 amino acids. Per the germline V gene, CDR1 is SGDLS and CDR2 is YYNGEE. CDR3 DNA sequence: TGTGCCAGCAACCCTGGACAGGGGTTCGAGCAGTACTTC. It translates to CASNPGQGFEQYF.

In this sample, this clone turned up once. CDR3 nucleotide sequence: TGTGCCAGCAGCAAAGTTAGACAGGGAAATAGGGTGTGTGAAAAACTGTTTTTT. Protein: CASSKVRQGNRVCEKLFF. The V call is TRBV21-1, the J call TRBJ1-4; TRBD1, the D gene given by the table, was not confirmed from the DNA. TRBV21-1 is a recognized pseudogene. The CDR3 spans 18 residues.

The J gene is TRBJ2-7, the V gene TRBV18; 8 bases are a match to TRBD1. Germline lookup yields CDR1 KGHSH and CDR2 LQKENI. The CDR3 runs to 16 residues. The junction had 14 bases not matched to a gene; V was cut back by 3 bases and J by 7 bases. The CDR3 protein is CASSPGRTGIIVEQYF. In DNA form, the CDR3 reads TGTGCCAGCTCACCCGGAAGGACAGGGATTATTGTGGAGCAGTACTTC.

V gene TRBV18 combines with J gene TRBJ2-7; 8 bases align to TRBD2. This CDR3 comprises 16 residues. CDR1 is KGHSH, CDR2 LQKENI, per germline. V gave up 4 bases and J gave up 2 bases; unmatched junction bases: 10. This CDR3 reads CASSRMPGAGAYEQYF. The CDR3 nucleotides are TGTGCCAGCTCACGTATGCCCGGAGCGGGAGCCTACGAGCAGTACTTC. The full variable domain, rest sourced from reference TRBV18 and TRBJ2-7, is NAGVMQNPRHLVRRRGQEARLRCSPMKGHSHVYWYRQLPEEGLKFMVYLQKENIIDESGMPKERFSAEFPKEGPSILRIQQVVRGDSAAYFCASSRMPGAGAYEQYFGPGTRLTVT.

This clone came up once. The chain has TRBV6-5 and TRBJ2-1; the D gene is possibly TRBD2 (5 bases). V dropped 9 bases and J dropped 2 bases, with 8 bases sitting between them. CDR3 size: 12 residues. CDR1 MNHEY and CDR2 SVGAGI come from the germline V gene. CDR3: CASARAYNEQFF. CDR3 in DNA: TGTGCCAGTGCGAGGGCCTACAATGAGCAGTTCTTC.

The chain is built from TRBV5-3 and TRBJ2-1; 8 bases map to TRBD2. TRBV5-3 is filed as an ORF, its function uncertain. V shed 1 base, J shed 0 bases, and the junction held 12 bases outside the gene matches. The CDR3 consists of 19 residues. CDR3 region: CARSLKGRTSGSSYNEQFF. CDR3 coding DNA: TGTGCCAGAAGCTTGAAGGGGAGGACGAGCGGGAGCTCCTACAATGAGCAGTTCTTC.

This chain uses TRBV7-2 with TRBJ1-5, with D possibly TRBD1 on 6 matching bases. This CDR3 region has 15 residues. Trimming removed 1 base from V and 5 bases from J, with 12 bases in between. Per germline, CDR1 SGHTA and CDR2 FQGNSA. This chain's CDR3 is CASSLVSAGDQPQHF. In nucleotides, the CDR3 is TGTGCCAGCAGCTTAGTGTCGGCAGGGGATCAGCCCCAGCATTTT.

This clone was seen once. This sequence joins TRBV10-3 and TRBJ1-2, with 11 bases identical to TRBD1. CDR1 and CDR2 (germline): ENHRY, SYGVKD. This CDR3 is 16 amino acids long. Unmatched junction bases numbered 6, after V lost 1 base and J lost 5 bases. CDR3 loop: CAISELGQGDWYGYTF. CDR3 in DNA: TGTGCCATCAGTGAGTTGGGACAGGGGGATTGGTATGGCTACACCTTC.

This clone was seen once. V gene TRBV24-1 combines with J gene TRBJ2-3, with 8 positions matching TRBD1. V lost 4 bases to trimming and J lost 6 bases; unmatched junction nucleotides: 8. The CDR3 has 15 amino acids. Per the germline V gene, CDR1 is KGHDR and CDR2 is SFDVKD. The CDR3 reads CATSETGGGTDTQYF. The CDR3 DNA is TGTGCCACCAGTGAAACAGGGGGAGGAACCGATACGCAGTATTTT.

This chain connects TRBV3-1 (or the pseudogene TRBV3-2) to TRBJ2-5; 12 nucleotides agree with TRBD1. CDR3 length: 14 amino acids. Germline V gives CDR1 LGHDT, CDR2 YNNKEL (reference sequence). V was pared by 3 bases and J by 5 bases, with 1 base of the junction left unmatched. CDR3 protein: CASSQGQGAETQYF. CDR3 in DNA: TGTGCCAGCAGCCAGGGACAGGGGGCGGAGACCCAGTACTTC.

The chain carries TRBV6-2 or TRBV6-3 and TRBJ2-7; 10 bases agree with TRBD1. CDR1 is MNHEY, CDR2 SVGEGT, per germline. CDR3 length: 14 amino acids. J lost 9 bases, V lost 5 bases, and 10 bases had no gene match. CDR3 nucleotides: TGTGCCAGCAGTGCCGGGACAGGGGCATTGGGGCAGTACTTC. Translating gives CASSAGTGALGQYF.

The CDR3 nucleotides read TGTGCCAGCAGCTTACCCGGACAGAGGAACACTGAAGCTTTCTTT. Translated, it gives CASSLPGQRNTEAFF. V usage is TRBV7-2 and J usage is TRBJ1-1; weak D call: TRBD1 (6 bases). Germline CDR1 and CDR2: SGHTA and FQGNSA. The germline V and J ends were trimmed by 2 bases and 1 base, with 11 bases remaining between them. The CDR3 is 15 residues long. Supplemented by reference TRBV7-2 and TRBJ1-1, the full variable domain reads GAGVSQSPSNKVTEKGKDVELRCDPISGHTALYWYRQSLGQGLEFLIYFQGNSAPDKSGLPSDRFSAERTGGSVSTLTIQRTQQEDSAVYLCASSLPGQRNTEAFFGQGTRLTVV.